The sequence of this T cell receptor (beta chain) was determined in a study of CD8+ T cells in alopecia areata. Study results and limitations: Shared TCR sequences were less clear between patients than in mice, possibly partly from HLA diversity. The study found higher clonality in lesional than normal scalp, especially in alopecia totalis/universalis. Scalp data also include sequences from resident alphabeta T cells of normal skin.

Trimming left V 4 bases short and J 3 bases short, with 15 bases between. This CDR3 is 16 amino acids long. Germline V gene data show CDR1 as LNHDA and CDR2 as SQIVND (reference sequence). A word on this clone: Its target is not known.

Once RNA had been extracted, it was reverse transcribed into cDNA to act as the sequencing template. Here immunoSEQ multiplex PCR was the method, and the copy in TCRdb shows in-frame clones only, minus some. The repertoire holds about 150,000 clones, less than 65% seen once, with 35% to 40% in the top ten. CD4+ and CD8+ T cells were sorted from PBMCs. The receptor's source is a human donor in good health. This chain links TRBV19 with TRBJ1-4; D is possibly TRBD1 (6 bases). The sample taken for sequencing was CD8+ T cells sorted from blood. The CDR3: CASSTDRDKPNEKLFF. The CDR3 coding sequence is TGTGCCAGTAGTACAGACCGGGACAAACCTAATGAAAAACTGTTTTTT. The full variable domain, rest sourced from reference TRBV19 and TRBJ1-4, is DGGITQSPKYLFRKEGQNVTLSCEQNLNHDAMYWYRQDPGQGLRLIYYSQIVNDFQKGDIAEGYSVSREKKESFPLTVTSAQKNPTAFYLCASSTDRDKPNEKLFFGSGTQLSVL.